A selection of T cell receptor beta chains follows, all from one sample in a study of blood T cells in healthy people across ages. TCRdb redid the calling of the 5' RACE reads with MiXCR, one entry per CDR3 protein. The data contain 550,000 to 800,000 distinct CDR3 sequences, around a fifth of them seen just once; the ten biggest clones take up approximately 3.6%. The sample comprised blood. The receptors originated from a man between 65 and 85 years old in good health. Both conserved end residues are part of each CDR3. D genes are given only for firm matches. Clone size is given for some rows only: seen once, a few or many times, or a class if the clone is expanded.

J gene,clone size,V gene,D gene,CDR3 DNA,CDR3 protein
TRBJ1-4,many,TRBV12-3/TRBV12-4,TRBD1,TGTGCCAGCAGTTTTTCCGGGACAGGGAATGAAAAACTGTTTTTT,CASSFSGTGNEKLFF
TRBJ2-5,few,TRBV5-5,NA,TGTGCCAGCAGCTTGAAGGGGGTAGAGACCCAGTACTTC,CASSLKGVETQYF
TRBJ2-3,NA,TRBV5-1,TRBD1,TGCGCCAGCAGCTGCGGGACAGGGACAGATACGCAGTATTTT,CASSCGTGTDTQYF
TRBJ2-5,many,TRBV28,TRBD1,TGTGCCAGCAGTCCGCCGACAGGGAGCATGGAGACCCAGTACTTC,CASSPPTGSMETQYF
TRBJ1-1,NA,TRBV15,NA,TGTGCCACCAGCCGGCGGGGGAACACTGAAGCTTTCTTT,CATSRRGNTEAFF
TRBJ2-5,NA,TRBV3-1,NA,TGTGCCAGCAGCCAAGTATCGGACAAATCGGGGACCCAGTACTTC,CASSQVSDKSGTQYF
TRBJ2-6,NA,TRBV28,NA,TGTGCCAGCGGCGGCAGGATGAGCTCTGGGGCCAACGTCCTGACTTTC,CASGGRMSSGANVLTF
TRBJ2-3,NA,TRBV2,TRBD2,TGTGCCAGCAGCGGACTAGCGGGATTCGCAGATACGCAGTATTTT,CASSGLAGFADTQYF
TRBJ1-1,NA,TRBV7-3,NA,TGTGCCAGCAGCTCGACAGGTTGGGGCACTGAAGCTTTCTTT,CASSSTGWGTEAFF
TRBJ1-1,few,TRBV20-1,NA,TGCAGTGCTAGCCCCGGGGGGCAGATGAACACTGAAGCTTTCTTT,CSASPGGQMNTEAFF
TRBJ2-7,few,TRBV28,NA,TGTGCCAGCAGCACACCCGGGGCTGGCCACAGTGAGCAGTACTTC,CASSTPGAGHSEQYF
TRBJ2-1,once,TRBV4-3,NA,TGCGCCAGCAGCCAGGAACGGCTAATGAGTAATGAGCAGTTCTTC,CASSQERLMSNEQFF
TRBJ2-3,NA,TRBV4-3,NA,TGCGCCAGTTCGGGAGCGGAGAACACAGATACGCAGTATTTT,CASSGAENTDTQYF
TRBJ1-4,many,TRBV7-3,NA,TGTGCCAGCAGCTTAGGAAGCTGGGGTCTGTGTTGTGAAAAACTGTTTTTT,CASSLGSWGLCCEKLFF
TRBJ1-4,few,TRBV6-1,NA,TGTGCCAGCAGTGAGAGGACGGTTTCTAATGAAAAACTGTTTTTT,CASSERTVSNEKLFF
TRBJ2-4,few,TRBV18,NA,TGTGCCAGCTCACCGAGTCCCTTAGCCAAAAACATTCAGTACTTC,CASSPSPLAKNIQYF